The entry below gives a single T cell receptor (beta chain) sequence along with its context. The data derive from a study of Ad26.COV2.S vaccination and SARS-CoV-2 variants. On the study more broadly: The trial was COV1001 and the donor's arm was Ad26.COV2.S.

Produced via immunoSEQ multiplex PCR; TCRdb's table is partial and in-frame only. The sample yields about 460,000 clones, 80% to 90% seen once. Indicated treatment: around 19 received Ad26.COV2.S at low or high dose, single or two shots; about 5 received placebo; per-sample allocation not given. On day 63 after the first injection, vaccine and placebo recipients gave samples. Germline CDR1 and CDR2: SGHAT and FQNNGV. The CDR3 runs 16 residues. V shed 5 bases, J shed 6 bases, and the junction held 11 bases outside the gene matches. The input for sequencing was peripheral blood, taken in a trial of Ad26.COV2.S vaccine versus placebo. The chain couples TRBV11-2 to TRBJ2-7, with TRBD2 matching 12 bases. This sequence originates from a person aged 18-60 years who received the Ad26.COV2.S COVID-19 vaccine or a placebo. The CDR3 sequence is CASSRASGRAYGEQYF. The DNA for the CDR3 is TGTGCCAGCAGCCGAGCTAGCGGGAGGGCCTATGGCGAGCAGTACTTC.